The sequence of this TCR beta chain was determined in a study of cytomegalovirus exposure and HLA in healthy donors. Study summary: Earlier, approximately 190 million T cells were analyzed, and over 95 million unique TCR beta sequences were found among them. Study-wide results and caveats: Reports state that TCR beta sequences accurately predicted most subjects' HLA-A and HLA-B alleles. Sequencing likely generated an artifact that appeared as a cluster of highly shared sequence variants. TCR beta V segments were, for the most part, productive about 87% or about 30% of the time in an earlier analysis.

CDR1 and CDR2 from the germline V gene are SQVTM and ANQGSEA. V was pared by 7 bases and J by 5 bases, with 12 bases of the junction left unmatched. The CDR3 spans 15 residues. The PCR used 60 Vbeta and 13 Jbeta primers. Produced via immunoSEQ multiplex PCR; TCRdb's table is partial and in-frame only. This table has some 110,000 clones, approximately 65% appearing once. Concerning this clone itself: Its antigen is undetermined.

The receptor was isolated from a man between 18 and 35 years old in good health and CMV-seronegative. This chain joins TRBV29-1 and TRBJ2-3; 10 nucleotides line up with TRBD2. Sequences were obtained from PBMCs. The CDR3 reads CSGVPSGRAGDTQYF. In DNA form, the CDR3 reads TGCAGCGGGGTCCCGAGCGGGAGGGCCGGAGATACGCAGTATTTT.